Following are 3 T cell receptor beta chains from one sample sequenced in a study of cytomegalovirus exposure and HLA in healthy donors. PCR primers comprised 60 Vbeta and 13 Jbeta primers. The protocol was immunoSEQ multiplex PCR, while the TCRdb copy is restricted to in-frame clones and leaves out a portion. The data contain 150,000 to 200,000 clones, roughly 87% of them singletons. Sequencing input: PBMCs. Receptors were obtained from a man in his fifties in good health and CMV-seropositive.

In this sample, this clone turned up once. V usage is TRBV2 and J usage is TRBJ2-1; 13 bases fit TRBD2. CDR1 and CDR2 from the germline V gene are SNHLY and FYNNEI. CDR3 size: 18 residues. Trimming at V came to 4 bases and at J to 0 bases, leaving 6 bases not matched to a gene. In DNA form, the CDR3 reads TGTGCCAGCAGTGGGGGACTAGCGGGATCCAGCTCCTACAATGAGCAGTTCTTC. Translated: CASSGGLAGSSSYNEQFF.

CDR3 DNA sequence: TGTGCCAGCAGTTTATTTAAGGGGGACACTGAAGCTTTCTTT. Translating it yields CASSLFKGDTEAFF. The chain combines TRBV27 with TRBJ1-1; D might be TRBD1 (6 bases). Germline assignment: CDR1 MNHEY and CDR2 SMNVEV (reference sequence). This CDR3 spans 14 amino acids. Trimming took 1 base from V and 3 from J, leaving 9 bases between them.

The chain carries TRBV5-1 and TRBJ1-6; 10 bases are a match to TRBD1. The CDR3 covers 19 residues. Germline CDR1 reads SGHRS; CDR2 reads YFSETQ. Losses at the gene ends were 1 base for V and 4 bases for J; bases not matched to a gene: 11. The CDR3 reads CASSLRTGGAPRYNSPLHF. In DNA, the CDR3 is TGCGCCAGCAGCTTGAGGACAGGGGGTGCCCCCCGTTATAATTCACCCCTCCACTTT.